The 19 T cell receptor beta chains in this list originate from one sample, sequenced in a study of blood T cell repertoires in COVID-19. Libraries were prepared by immunoSEQ multiplex PCR; TCRdb keeps only in-frame clonotypes and omits some of them. The table has just under 70,000 clones, roughly 90% seen once. The sample consisted of peripheral blood. These receptors were collected from a man aged 30 to 45 with acute or convalescent COVID-19.

In DNA, the CDR3 is TGTGCCAGCAGCCTGACAGGGGTCTATTCACCCCTCCACTTT. As protein: CASSLTGVYSPLHF. This chain links TRBV28 with TRBJ1-6; TRBD1 agrees at 8 bases. Looked up from germline, CDR1 is MDHEN and CDR2 is SYDVKM. Germline trimming cut 6 bases from V and 8 bases from J; bases unmatched to any gene: 6. The CDR3 contains 14 residues.

This clone was counted only a few times. The genes are TRBV4-1 and TRBJ2-7; TRBD1 might be the D (6 bases). The V end lost 0 bases, the J end lost 5 bases, and 14 bases lay between the germline ends. The CDR3 is 15 amino acids. Germline assignment: CDR1 MGHRA and CDR2 YSYEKL. The CDR3 coding sequence is TGCGCCAGCAGCCAAGATCCCCAGGGGATCAACGAGCAGTACTTC. Protein product: CASSQDPQGINEQYF.

The gene calls are TRBV30 and TRBJ1-5, with D maybe TRBD1 (5 bases). The germline gives CDR1 GTSNPN, CDR2 SVGIG (reference sequence). The CDR3 has 16 residues. V lost 2 bases and J 3 bases, leaving 17 bases between the germline ends. In DNA form, the CDR3 reads TGTGCCTGGAGTAGTCGGCGGCGGGGGAACAATCAGCCCCAGCATTTT. It yields the protein CAWSSRRRGNNQPQHF.

This chain uses TRBV6-5 with TRBJ2-7, with no clear D. Germline values: CDR1 MNHEY, CDR2 SVGAGI. CDR3 size: 12 residues. The ends were cut back, 7 bases at V and 0 bases at J, with 7 bases in the middle. This CDR3 reads CASTASSYEQYF. In DNA, the CDR3 is TGTGCCAGCACCGCCAGCTCCTACGAGCAGTACTTC.

This sequence joins TRBV30 and TRBJ2-2, with TRBD2 matching 7 bases. Germline V lookup: CDR1 GTSNPN, CDR2 SVGIG (reference sequence). The trim removed 5 bases at V and 6 bases at J, leaving 9 bases unmatched. The CDR3 extends over 14 amino acids. For the CDR3, the DNA is TGTGCCTGGGGGGAGGGCCCGTTCGCCGGGGAGCTGTTTTTT. Its protein is CAWGEGPFAGELFF.

This clone was detected only a few times. V and J are TRBV7-2 and TRBJ1-1; 10 bases map to TRBD1. This CDR3 spans 16 amino acids. Germline CDR1 and CDR2: SGHTA and FQGNSA. Trimming took 5 bases from V and 4 from J; bases not matched to a gene: 10. DNA for the CDR3: TGTGCCAGCAGCCCGAGACAGGGGGCTTGGAGCACTGAAGCTTTCTTT. This gives the protein CASSPRQGAWSTEAFF.

This chain connects TRBV7-2 to TRBJ2-5; 9 positions match TRBD2. This CDR3 region has 17 residues. The ends lost 1 base at V and 4 bases at J; junction bases unmatched: 10. Germline V gene lookup returns CDR1 SGHTA and CDR2 FQGNSA. CDR3 sequence (DNA): TGTGCCAGCAGCTTAGGATGGGTAGCGGGAGCGGCAGAGACCCAGTACTTC. It translates to CASSLGWVAGAAETQYF.

The V and J genes are TRBV4-1 and TRBJ2-6; tentatively, D is TRBD1 (5 bases). Germline CDR1 reads MGHRA; CDR2 reads YSYEKL. V lost 5 bases and J 0 bases, leaving 8 bases between the germline ends. This CDR3 has 15 residues. This chain's CDR3 is CASSGHSSGANVLTF. As DNA, the CDR3 is TGCGCCAGCAGCGGACACTCCTCTGGGGCCAACGTCCTGACTTTC.

This clone appeared once. The chain links TRBV6-5 to TRBJ2-7, with D maybe TRBD1 (6 bases). V dropped 8 bases and J dropped 0 bases, with 11 bases sitting between them. CDR1 is MNHEY, CDR2 SVGAGI, per germline. This CDR3 spans 13 amino acids. In nucleotides, the CDR3 is TGTGCCAGCGAAAAGGACAGCTCCTACGAGCAGTACTTC. Its protein product is CASEKDSSYEQYF.

The genes are TRBV6-1 and TRBJ2-7, with D possibly being TRBD1 (6 bases). Germline V gives CDR1 MNHNS, CDR2 SASEGT. The germline V and J ends were trimmed by 1 base and 7 bases, with 17 bases remaining between them. The CDR3 covers 15 residues. The CDR3 nucleotides read TGTGCCAGCAGTGAAGAGGTCACAGGGTCGAGAGAGCAGTACTTC. Translated: CASSEEVTGSREQYF.

V gene TRBV7-2 combines with J gene TRBJ2-7, with D possibly matching TRBD1 (6 bases). Germline CDR1 reads SGHTA; CDR2 reads FQGNSA. With 1 base removed from V and 6 bases from J, the gap between germline ends came to 7 bases. This CDR3 is 12 amino acids long. The CDR3 DNA reads TGTGCCAGCAGCTTAGAACAGGGCGAGCAGTACTTC. Its protein product is CASSLEQGEQYF.

This rearrangement joins TRBV5-4 to TRBJ2-1, with D tentatively TRBD2 (6 bases). The length of the CDR3 is 15 residues. Germline lookup yields CDR1 SGHNT and CDR2 YYREEE (reference sequence). Trimming took 2 bases from V and 4 from J, leaving 13 bases between them. The CDR3 nucleotides read TGTGCCAGCAGCTTCCGTAGCGGAGCATACAATGAGCAGTTCTTC. Protein sequence: CASSFRSGAYNEQFF. Full variable domain (remainder filled in from reference TRBV5-4 and TRBJ2-1): ETGVTQSPTHLIKTRGQQVTLRCSSQSGHNTVSWYQQALGQGPQFIFQYYREEENGRGNFPPRFSGLQFPNYSSELNVNALELDDSALYLCASSFRSGAYNEQFFGPGTRLTVL.

The V call is TRBV5-1, the J call TRBJ2-1; 10 nucleotides match TRBD1. With 0 bases clipped from V and 8 bases from J, the junction kept 11 bases outside the gene matches. CDR1 and CDR2 (germline): SGHRS, YFSETQ. The CDR3 consists of 17 residues. The CDR3 loop reads CASSLVPPGQGNDEQFF. The CDR3 coding sequence is TGCGCCAGCAGCTTGGTGCCGCCGGGACAGGGGAATGATGAGCAGTTCTTC. Using reference TRBV5-1 and TRBJ2-1 for the parts outside the CDR3, the full variable domain is KAGVTQTPRYLIKTRGQQVTLSCSPISGHRSVSWYQQTPGQGLQFLFEYFSETQRNKGNFPGRFSGRQFSNSRSEMNVSTLELGDSALYLCASSLVPPGQGNDEQFFGPGTRLTVL.

This chain links TRBV10-1 with TRBJ2-1, with TRBD2 matching over 8 bases. Germline CDR1 and CDR2: WNHNN and SYGVQD (reference sequence). J gave up 4 bases and V 7 bases, and 6 bases lay outside the gene matches. The CDR3 is 14 residues long. The chain's CDR3 is CASTTSGPYNEQFF. CDR3 nucleotide sequence: TGCGCCAGCACAACTAGCGGCCCTTACAATGAGCAGTTCTTC.

A remark on this clone: Other DNA sequences from this sample encode an identical CDR3 as well. The rearrangement joins TRBV6-5 to TRBJ2-1; D perhaps matches TRBD2 (5 bases). V lost 4 bases and J lost 2, with 12 bases in between. CDR1 MNHEY and CDR2 SVGAGI come from the germline V gene. The CDR3 consists of 15 residues. The CDR3 loop is CASSSDRGPYNEQFF. CDR3 bases: TGTGCCAGCAGTTCAGATAGAGGGCCCTACAATGAGCAGTTCTTC.

This chain uses TRBV18 with TRBJ2-7; TRBD1 matches 7 bases. This CDR3 contains 13 residues. Germline V lookup: CDR1 KGHSH, CDR2 LQKENI. V was clipped by 3 bases and J by 2 bases; unmatched bases: 1. The CDR3 DNA is TGTGCCAGCTCACCGGGACAGACCTACGAGCAGTACTTC. This translates into CASSPGQTYEQYF.

The rearrangement uses TRBV5-8 and TRBJ2-3; a possible D gene is TRBD1 (6 bases). Deletions cut 4 bases from V and 2 bases from J, with 17 bases between. This CDR3 spans 16 amino acids. Per germline, CDR1 SGHTS and CDR2 YDEGEE. The DNA of the CDR3 is TGTGCCAGCAGCCCCAGCCGGACAGCTAACACAGATACGCAGTATTTT. Protein: CASSPSRTANTDTQYF.

V gene TRBV29-1 combines with J gene TRBJ1-2; D is possibly TRBD1 (5 bases). Trimming left V 4 bases short and J 6 bases short, with 9 bases between. Per the germline V gene, CDR1 is SQVTM and CDR2 is ANQGSEA. The CDR3 sequence is 11 residues long. DNA for the CDR3: TGCAGCGTTGGTTGGGGGGATGGCTACACCTTC. It yields the protein CSVGWGDGYTF.

The gene calls are TRBV15 and TRBJ2-7; D possibly corresponds to TRBD1 (6 bases). The CDR3 consists of 15 residues. V was trimmed by 1 base and J by 3 bases, leaving 13 bases between them. In germline, CDR1 is LNHNV, CDR2 YYDKDF (reference sequence). CDR3 sequence: CATSRGAGANYEQYF. The CDR3 DNA reads TGTGCCACCAGCAGAGGCGCAGGGGCTAACTACGAGCAGTACTTC. Drawing the rest from reference TRBV15 and TRBJ2-7, the complete variable domain is DAMVIQNPRYQVTQFGKPVTLSCSQTLNHNVMYWYQQKSSQAPKLLFHYYDKDFNNEADTPDNFQSRRPNTSFCFLDIRSPGLGDTAMYLCATSRGAGANYEQYFGPGTRLTVT.